This TCR beta chain was identified in a study of regulatory T cells in long-lasting Graves disease. Germline-derived CDR1 and CDR2 are KGHSH and LQKENI. Between the trimmed V and J ends, which lost 6 bases and 5 bases, there was a span of 19 bases. The CDR3 covers 16 residues. As to this clonotype: Its antigen is as yet unknown.

Findings of the study overall: Study was limited to peripheral blood, excluding thyroid tissue.

In building TCR beta libraries, iRepertoire HTBI primers were used together with Arm-PCR of CDR3 regions. TCRdb independently ran MiXCR on the multiplex PCR reads; one entry per CDR3 protein. The sample carries around 500,000 distinct CDR3 sequences, approximately 12% recorded once. Specified time point: newly diagnosed GD, antithyroid drugs for less than 3 months. The authors made the TCR library using RNA they extracted from PBMCs. The data also belong to a second study, concerning T cells in Graves' hyperthyroidism and ophthalmopathy. From that study: A first-round RT-PCR of the TCR CDR3 used the HTBI primer set.

This sequence joins TRBV18 and TRBJ2-2; the D gene is possibly TRBD1 (5 bases). The material was peripheral blood mononuclear cells (PBMCs), obtained at new diagnosis, from a patient treated with antithyroid drugs. This sequence was found in a young man with Graves disease. The CDR3 sequence is CASSQLATVGTGELFF. The CDR3 DNA is TGTGCCAGCTCCCAACTCGCGACAGTGGGGACCGGGGAGCTGTTTTTT.